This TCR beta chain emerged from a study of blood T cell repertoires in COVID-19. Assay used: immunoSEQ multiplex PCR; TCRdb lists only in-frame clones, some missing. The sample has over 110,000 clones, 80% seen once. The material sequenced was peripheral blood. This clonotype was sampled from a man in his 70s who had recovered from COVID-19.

The CDR3 protein is CASSLFGTGYEKLFF. The CDR3 nucleotides are TGTGCCAGCAGCTTATTTGGGACAGGGTATGAAAAACTGTTTTTT. The V and J genes are TRBV11-2 and TRBJ1-4; 9 bases fit TRBD1. The V segment lost 2 bases and the J segment 6 bases; nucleotides outside the gene matches: 4. The germline V gene has CDR1 SGHAT and CDR2 FQNNGV. The CDR3 is 15 residues long. The full variable domain, completed using reference TRBV11-2 and TRBJ1-4, is EAGVAQSPRYKIIEKRQSVAFWCNPISGHATLYWYQQILGQGPKLLIQFQNNGVVDDSQLPKDRFSAERLKGVDSTLKIQPAKLEDSAVYLCASSLFGTGYEKLFFGSGTQLSVL.